The clone carrying this T cell receptor beta chain showed up many times. The target antigen is unknown. These data originate in a study of regulatory T cells in long-lasting Graves disease. General observations from the study: Accuracy could have been hurt by small sample size.

Specified time point: newly diagnosed GD, antithyroid drugs for less than 3 months. The authors made the TCR library using RNA they extracted from PBMCs. Arm-PCR of CDR3 regions with iRepertoire HTBI primers generated TCR beta libraries. As processed by the authors: Analysis of the samples identified roughly 62 TRBV and 14 TRBJ segments. Using its own MiXCR run on the multiplex PCR reads, TCRdb lists one record per CDR3 protein. TCRdb's processing, not the authors', yielded these V and J calls. The data hold approximately 400,000 distinct CDR3 sequences, with 14% to 15% observed a single time. Another study also made use of these data, one on T cells in Graves' hyperthyroidism and ophthalmopathy. That paper adds: Across 18 months, stable Graves' hyperthyroidism was marked by no progression to ophthalmopathy. TCR CDR3 underwent first-round RT-PCR with the HTBI primer set.

The clonotype originates from a woman in her thirties with Graves disease. Sequences were derived from peripheral blood mononuclear cells (PBMCs), sampled at new diagnosis, from a patient treated with antithyroid drugs.

The CDR3 loop reads CASSFDRVDIQPQHF. Written as DNA, the CDR3 is TGTGCCAGCAGTTTTGACAGGGTAGATATTCAGCCCCAGCATTTT. This chain joins TRBV12-3 or TRBV12-4 and TRBJ1-5, with 7 bases lining up with TRBD1. J lost 6 bases, V lost 3 bases, and 8 bases had no gene match. The length of the CDR3 is 15 residues.